This T cell receptor (beta chain) was sequenced in a study of cytomegalovirus exposure and HLA in healthy donors. Researchers ran the PCR with 60 Vbeta and 13 Jbeta primers. The protocol was immunoSEQ multiplex PCR, while the TCRdb copy is restricted to in-frame clones and leaves out a portion. The sample includes 100,000 to 150,000 clones, roughly 74% seen only once; the top ten take about 7.3%. Study conclusions and caveats: A later examination showed that TCR association rates differed by HLA locus, with DRB1 most and HLA-C fewest.

The V gene's germline CDR1 is SEHNR and CDR2 FQNEAQ (reference sequence). This CDR3 is built from 15 residues. Trimming took 5 bases from V and 5 from J, leaving 18 bases between them. Comments on this clone: Its antigen is undetermined.

V gene TRBV7-9 combines with J gene TRBJ2-5, with TRBD1 as a possible D gene (6 bases). The sample taken for sequencing was PBMCs. The receptor was isolated from a male donor in good health and CMV-seronegative. CDR3 amino acids: CASSADSQRGETQYF. CDR3 sequence (DNA): TGTGCCAGCAGCGCGGACAGCCAACGTGGGGAGACCCAGTACTTC.